This TCR beta chain was identified during a study of response to subunit inactivated influenza vaccine. MiXCR, run by TCRdb on the RT-PCR reads, gives a single entry per CDR3 protein. The sample has about 650,000 distinct CDR3 sequences, less than 20% seen once; the top ten hold about 9.9%. Trimming pared 6 bases from V and 7 bases from J, leaving 16 bases between. Germline CDR1 reads DFQATT; CDR2 reads SNEGSKA (reference sequence). The CDR3 is 12 amino acids. The sequence derives from a man in his fifties who received an inactivated influenza vaccine. The rearrangement uses TRBV20-1 and TRBJ2-7, with D possibly being TRBD2 (6 bases). Source: PBMCs from blood, taken 11 to 12 days after vaccination. The CDR3 DNA sequence: TGCAGTGCGGGAGGAGAGGGTGTTGAGCAGTACTTC. Its protein product is CSAGGEGVEQYF.